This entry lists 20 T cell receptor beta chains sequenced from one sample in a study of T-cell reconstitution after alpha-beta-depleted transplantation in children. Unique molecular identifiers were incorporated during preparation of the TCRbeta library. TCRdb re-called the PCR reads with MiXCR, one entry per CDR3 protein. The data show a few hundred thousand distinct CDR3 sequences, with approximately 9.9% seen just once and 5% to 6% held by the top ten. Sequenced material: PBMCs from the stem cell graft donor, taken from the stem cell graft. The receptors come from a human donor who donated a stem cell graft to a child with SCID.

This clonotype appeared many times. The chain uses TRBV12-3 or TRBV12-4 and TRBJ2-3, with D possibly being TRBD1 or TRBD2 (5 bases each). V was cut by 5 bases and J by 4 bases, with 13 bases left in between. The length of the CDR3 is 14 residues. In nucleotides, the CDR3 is TGTGCCAGCAGTCGGGACGGGTGGGCAGATACGCAGTATTTT. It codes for CASSRDGWADTQYF.

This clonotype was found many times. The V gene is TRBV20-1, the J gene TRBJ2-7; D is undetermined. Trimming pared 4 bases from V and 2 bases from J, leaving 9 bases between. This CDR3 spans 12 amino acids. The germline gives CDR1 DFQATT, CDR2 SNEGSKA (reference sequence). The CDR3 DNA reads TGCAGTGCTATTTGGCCAACCTACGAGCAGTACTTC. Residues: CSAIWPTYEQYF.

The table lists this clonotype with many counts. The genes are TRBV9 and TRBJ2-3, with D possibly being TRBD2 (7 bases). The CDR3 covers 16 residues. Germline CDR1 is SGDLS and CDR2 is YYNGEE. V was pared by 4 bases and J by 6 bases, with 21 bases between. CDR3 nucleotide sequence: TGTGCCAGCAGCCTGGACCCGGGCGGGGGCTATGATACGCAGTATTTT. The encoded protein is CASSLDPGGGYDTQYF.

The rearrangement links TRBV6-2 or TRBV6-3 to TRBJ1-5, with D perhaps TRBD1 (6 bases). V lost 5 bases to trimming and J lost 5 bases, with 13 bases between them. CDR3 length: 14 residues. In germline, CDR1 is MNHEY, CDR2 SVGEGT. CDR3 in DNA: TGTGCCAGCAGTGGCAGGGGTGCAGATCAGCCCCAGCATTTT. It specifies CASSGRGADQPQHF.

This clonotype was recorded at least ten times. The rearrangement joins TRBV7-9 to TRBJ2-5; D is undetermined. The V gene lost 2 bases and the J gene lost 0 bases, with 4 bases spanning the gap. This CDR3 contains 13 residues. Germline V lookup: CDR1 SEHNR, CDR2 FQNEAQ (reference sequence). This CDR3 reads CASSLRDQETQYF. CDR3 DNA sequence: TGTGCCAGCAGCTTAAGGGACCAAGAGACCCAGTACTTC.

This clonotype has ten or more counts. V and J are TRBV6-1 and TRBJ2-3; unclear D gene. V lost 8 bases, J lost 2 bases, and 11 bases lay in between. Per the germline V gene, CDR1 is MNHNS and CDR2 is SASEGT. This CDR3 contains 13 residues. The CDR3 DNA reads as TGTGCCAGCTTTAACAGCATCACAGATACGCAGTATTTT. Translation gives CASFNSITDTQYF.

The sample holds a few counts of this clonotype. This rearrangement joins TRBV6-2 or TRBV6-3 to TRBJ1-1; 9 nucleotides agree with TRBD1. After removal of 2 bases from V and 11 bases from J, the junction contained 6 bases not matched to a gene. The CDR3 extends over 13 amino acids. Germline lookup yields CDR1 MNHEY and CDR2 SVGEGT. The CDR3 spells CASSYPQGAHAFF. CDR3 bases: TGTGCCAGCAGTTACCCACAGGGGGCTCACGCTTTCTTT.

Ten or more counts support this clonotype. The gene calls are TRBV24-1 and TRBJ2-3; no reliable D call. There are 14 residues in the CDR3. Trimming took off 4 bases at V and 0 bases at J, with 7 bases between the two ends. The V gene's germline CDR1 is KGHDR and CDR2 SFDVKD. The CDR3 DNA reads TGTGCCACCAGTGACATGGACAGCACAGATACGCAGTATTTT. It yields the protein CATSDMDSTDTQYF.

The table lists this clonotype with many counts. CDR3 in amino acids: CASSVRQGAVEAFF. The DNA for the CDR3 is TGCGCCAGCAGCGTCCGACAGGGGGCTGTTGAAGCTTTCTTT. The gene calls are TRBV5-1 and TRBJ1-1, with 10 bases fitting TRBD1. After removal of 4 bases from V and 7 bases from J, the junction contained 7 bases not matched to a gene. Germline CDR1 is SGHRS and CDR2 is YFSETQ. The CDR3 length is 14 residues.

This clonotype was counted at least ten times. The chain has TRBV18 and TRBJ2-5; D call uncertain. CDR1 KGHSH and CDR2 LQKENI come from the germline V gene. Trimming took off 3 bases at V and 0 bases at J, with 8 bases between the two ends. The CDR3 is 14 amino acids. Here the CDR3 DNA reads TGTGCCAGCTCACCGATTTATGACCAAGAGACCCAGTACTTC. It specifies CASSPIYDQETQYF.

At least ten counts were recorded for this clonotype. DNA of the CDR3: TGCAGCGCCAGTGGTAGGACAGGGGGCGACACAGATACGCAGTATTTT. Protein product: CSASGRTGGDTDTQYF. The gene calls are TRBV29-1 and TRBJ2-3; 11 bases align to TRBD1. The germline V gene has CDR1 SQVTM and CDR2 ANQGSEA. The CDR3 has 16 amino acids. Unmatched junction bases numbered 11, after V lost 7 bases and J lost 2 bases.

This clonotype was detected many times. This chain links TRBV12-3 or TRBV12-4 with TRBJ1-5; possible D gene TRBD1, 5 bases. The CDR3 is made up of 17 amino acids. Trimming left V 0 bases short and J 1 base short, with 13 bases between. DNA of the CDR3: TGTGCCAGCAGTTTAGCTTATGACAGTTGGAGCAATCAGCCCCAGCATTTT. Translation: CASSLAYDSWSNQPQHF.

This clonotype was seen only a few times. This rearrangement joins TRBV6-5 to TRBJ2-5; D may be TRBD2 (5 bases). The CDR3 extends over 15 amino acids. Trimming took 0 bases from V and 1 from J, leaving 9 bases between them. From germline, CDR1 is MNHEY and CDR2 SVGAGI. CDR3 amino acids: CASSYSKRIQETQYF. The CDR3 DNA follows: TGTGCCAGCAGTTACTCGAAGCGGATCCAAGAGACCCAGTACTTC.

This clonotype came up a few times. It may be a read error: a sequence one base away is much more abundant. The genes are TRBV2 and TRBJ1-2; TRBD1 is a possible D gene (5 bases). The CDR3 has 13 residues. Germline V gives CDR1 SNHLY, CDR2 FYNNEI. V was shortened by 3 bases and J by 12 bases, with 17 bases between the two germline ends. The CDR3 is CASSDFIEWGDTF. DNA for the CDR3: TGTGCCAGCAGTGATTTTATCGAGTGGGGCGACACCTTC.

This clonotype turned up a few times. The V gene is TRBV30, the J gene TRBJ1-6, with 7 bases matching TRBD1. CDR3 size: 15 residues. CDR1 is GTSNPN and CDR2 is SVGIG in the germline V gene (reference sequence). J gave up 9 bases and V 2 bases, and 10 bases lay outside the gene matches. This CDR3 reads CAWSLQTGFGSPLHF. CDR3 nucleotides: TGTGCCTGGAGTTTGCAGACAGGGTTCGGTTCACCCCTCCACTTT.

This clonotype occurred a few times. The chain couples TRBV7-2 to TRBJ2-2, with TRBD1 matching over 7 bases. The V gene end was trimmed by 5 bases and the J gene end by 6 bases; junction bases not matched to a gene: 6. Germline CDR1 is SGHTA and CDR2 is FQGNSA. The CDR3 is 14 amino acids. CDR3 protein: CASSQEGASGELFF. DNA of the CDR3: TGTGCCAGCAGCCAAGAGGGGGCATCCGGGGAGCTGTTTTTT.

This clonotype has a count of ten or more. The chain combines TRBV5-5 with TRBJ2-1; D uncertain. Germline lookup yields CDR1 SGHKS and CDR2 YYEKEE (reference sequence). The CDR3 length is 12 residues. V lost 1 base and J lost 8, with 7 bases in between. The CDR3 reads CASSLPGDEQFF. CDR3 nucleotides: TGTGCCAGCAGCTTGCCGGGTGATGAGCAGTTCTTC. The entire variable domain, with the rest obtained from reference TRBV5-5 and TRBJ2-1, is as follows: DAGVTQSPTHLIKTRGQQVTLRCSPISGHKSVSWYQQVLGQGPQFIFQYYEKEERGRGNFPDRFSARQFPNYSSELNVNALLLGDSALYLCASSLPGDEQFFGPGTRLTVL.

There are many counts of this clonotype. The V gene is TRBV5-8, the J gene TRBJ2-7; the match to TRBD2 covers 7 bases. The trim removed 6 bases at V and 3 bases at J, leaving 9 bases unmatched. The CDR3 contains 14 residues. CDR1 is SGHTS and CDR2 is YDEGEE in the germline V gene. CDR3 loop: CASTVRGGSYEQYF. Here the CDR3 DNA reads TGTGCCAGCACGGTCCGGGGAGGGAGCTACGAGCAGTACTTC. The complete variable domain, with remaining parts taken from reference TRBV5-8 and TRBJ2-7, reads EAGVTQSPTHLIKTRGQQATLRCSPISGHTSVYWYQQALGLGLQFLLWYDEGEERNRGNFPPRFSGRQFPNYSSELNVNALELEDSALYLCASTVRGGSYEQYFGPGTRLTVT.

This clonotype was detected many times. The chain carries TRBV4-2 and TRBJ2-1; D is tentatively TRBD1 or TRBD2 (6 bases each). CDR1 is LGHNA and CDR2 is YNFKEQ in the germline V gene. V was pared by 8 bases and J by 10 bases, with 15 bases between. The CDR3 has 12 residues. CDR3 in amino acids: CASLREGGEQFF. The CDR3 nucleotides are TGTGCCAGCCTTCGAGAAGGGGGGGAGCAGTTCTTC.

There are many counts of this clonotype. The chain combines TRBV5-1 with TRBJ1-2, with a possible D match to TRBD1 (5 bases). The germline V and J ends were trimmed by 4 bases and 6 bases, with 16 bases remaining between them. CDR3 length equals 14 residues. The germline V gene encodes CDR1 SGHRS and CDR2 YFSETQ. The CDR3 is CASSGDGRFDGYTF. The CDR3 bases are TGCGCCAGCAGCGGGGACGGACGTTTCGATGGCTACACCTTC.